This T cell receptor beta chain was documented in a study of blood T cell repertoires in COVID-19. Study as a whole: Samples taken during acute and convalescent COVID-19 were collected in the United States, Italy and Spain. The analysed material was cDNA or gDNA that came from T cells, B-cell-depleted T cells, or PBMCs.

The CDR3 spans 13 residues. V dropped 3 bases and J dropped 3 bases, with 10 bases sitting between them. Germline-derived CDR1 and CDR2 are SGHTS and YDEGEE. Original processing notes: Nucleated cell number was recorded as an estimate derived from reference gene primer amplification. Repertoires were generated with immunoSEQ multiplex PCR, while TCRdb's copy carries only in-frame clones and drops some. V and J calls and clone size are copied from that table; D and trimming were computed from the DNA. The sample lists about 150,000 clones; about 83% were seen once. The source of this sequence is a woman in her seventies who had recovered from COVID-19. Source material: peripheral blood. The chain carries TRBV5-8 and TRBJ2-7, with D possibly matching TRBD2 (6 bases). The CDR3 sequence: CASSWGVSYEQYF. CDR3 coding DNA: TGTGCCAGCAGCTGGGGGGTAAGCTACGAGCAGTACTTC.